This TCR beta chain was identified in a study of technical replicates of blood from several donors. The V gene lost 3 bases and the J gene lost 8 bases, with 19 bases spanning the gap. This CDR3 has 16 residues. Looked up from germline, CDR1 is SEHNR and CDR2 is FQNEAQ (reference sequence). The data were produced by immunoSEQ multiplex PCR, yet TCRdb's version contains in-frame clones alone and is incomplete. Among 55,000 to 65,000 clones listed, 97% were seen once. This clone was counted a single time. Sequencing was performed on T cells isolated from PBMCs. This clonotype was sampled from a human donor in good health. The chain links TRBV7-9 to TRBJ1-4; D is perhaps TRBD1 (5 bases). CDR3 sequence reads: CASSFRGGRTGEKLFF. The DNA for the CDR3 is TGTGCCAGCAGCTTCCGGGGGGGGAGGACCGGCGAAAAACTGTTTTTT.